Shown below are 12 T cell receptor beta chains from a single sample sequenced in a study of B cell selection in AIRE deficiency. Regulatory T cells were sorted as CD4+CD25hiCD127low/negative. Only in-frame clones appear in the TCRdb table, and some are missing; sequencing was by immunoSEQ multiplex PCR. The sample records about 22,000 clones, 85% to 95% being singletons. Sequenced material: CD4+CD25+ Tregs sorted from PBMCs. The receptors derive from a human donor in good health.

This chain uses TRBV25-1 with TRBJ1-5; D uncertain. V was cut by 1 base and J by 6 bases, with 16 bases left in between. The length of the CDR3 is 16 residues. Germline values: CDR1 MGHDK, CDR2 SYGVNS. The CDR3 DNA follows: TGTGCCAGCAGTGAATTGTCACCGCCTAGTAGTCAGCCCCAGCATTTT. It codes for CASSELSPPSSQPQHF.

The gene calls are TRBV7-9 and TRBJ2-1, with D perhaps matching TRBD2 (7 bases). Germline CDR1 is SEHNR and CDR2 is FQNEAQ (reference sequence). The CDR3 has 16 residues. Trimming stripped 5 bases from V and 8 bases from J, with 22 bases between. The CDR3 reads CASSHWGGGPRDEQFF. CDR3 bases: TGTGCCAGCAGCCACTGGGGGGGCGGCCCTAGGGATGAGCAGTTCTTC.

This clone is a singleton in its sample. The J gene is TRBJ2-5, the V gene TRBV7-2, with D perhaps TRBD1 (6 bases). The germline gives CDR1 SGHTA, CDR2 FQGNSA. The CDR3 is 16 amino acids. Trimming removed 5 bases at V and 0 bases at J, with 16 bases between. The CDR3: CASSPGQKKYQETQYF. CDR3 sequence (DNA): TGTGCCAGCAGCCCAGGACAGAAAAAATACCAAGAGACCCAGTACTTC.

V is TRBV12-5 and J is TRBJ2-2, with unresolved D. Trimming shortened V by 2 bases and J by 6 bases, and 19 bases separated the two germline ends. The CDR3 has 17 residues. CDR1 and CDR2 from the germline V gene are LGHNT and FRNRAP. The CDR3 loop is CASGLSSVGLMSGELFF. The CDR3 coding sequence is TGTGCTAGTGGTTTGAGTTCTGTGGGCTTGATGTCCGGGGAGCTGTTTTTT.

V usage is TRBV6-4 and J usage is TRBJ1-2; 9 bases align to TRBD1. CDR1 and CDR2 (germline): MRHNA, SNTAGT. This CDR3 region has 14 residues. V dropped 3 bases and J dropped 4; count of bases not matched to a gene: 3. CDR3 DNA sequence: TGTGCCAGCAGTGATGTGGACAGGGGCTATGGCTACACCTTC. Its translation: CASSDVDRGYGYTF.

The rearrangement uses TRBV5-1 and TRBJ2-7, with 10 bases fitting TRBD2. Trimming at V came to 4 bases and at J to 6 bases, leaving 7 bases not matched to a gene. The CDR3 is 14 amino acids. Germline CDR1 SGHRS, CDR2 YFSETQ. The CDR3 spells CASSLGLAAGEQYF. The CDR3 nucleotides are TGCGCCAGCAGCCTAGGACTAGCGGCAGGCGAGCAGTACTTC.

The chain employs TRBV5-5 and TRBJ2-2; the D is unclear. Germline CDR1 SGHKS, CDR2 YYEKEE (reference sequence). The CDR3 consists of 15 residues. V was cut by 4 bases and J by 0 bases, with 10 bases left in between. The CDR3 nucleotides are TGTGCCAGCAGCAAAAGTTCACCGAACACCGGGGAGCTGTTTTTT. Translating gives CASSKSSPNTGELFF.

This sequence joins TRBV5-4 and TRBJ2-1; TRBD2 might be the D (5 bases). Trimming removed 4 bases at V and 1 base at J, with 12 bases between. The V gene's germline CDR1 is SGHNT and CDR2 YYREEE (reference sequence). This CDR3 spans 15 amino acids. The CDR3 DNA reads TGTGCCAGCAGCAGCGGTCTTATTTCCTACAATGAGCAGTTCTTC. Protein product: CASSSGLISYNEQFF.

The J gene is TRBJ2-5, the V gene TRBV7-6, with 7 bases identical to TRBD1. CDR3 length: 15 amino acids. V shed 1 base, J shed 4 bases, and the junction held 6 bases outside the gene matches. CDR1 is SGHVS and CDR2 is FNYEAQ in the germline V gene. The CDR3 sequence: CASSLVPGGGETQYF. The DNA for the CDR3 is TGTGCCAGCAGCTTAGTTCCAGGGGGTGGAGAGACCCAGTACTTC.

J is TRBJ1-1 and V is TRBV27; the D gene is possibly TRBD1 (5 bases). The germline gives CDR1 MNHEY, CDR2 SMNVEV (reference sequence). CDR3 length equals 12 residues. V lost 1 base and J lost 7, with 7 bases in between. The CDR3 nucleotides read TGTGCCAGCAGTTTATGGGGCGGTGAAGCTTTCTTT. It encodes CASSLWGGEAFF.

This chain uses TRBV28 with TRBJ1-4; 8 bases are a match to TRBD1. The CDR3 contains 15 residues. Looked up from germline, CDR1 is MDHEN and CDR2 is SYDVKM. J lost 6 bases, V lost 5 bases, and 8 bases had no gene match. The CDR3 nucleotides are TGTGCCAGCAGTCTACCGCAGGGGGCTTATGAAAAACTGTTTTTT. Translation: CASSLPQGAYEKLFF.

The V call is TRBV11-2, the J call TRBJ2-2; 9 bases match TRBD1. V dropped 2 bases and J dropped 2; count of bases not matched to a gene: 9. Germline CDR1 is SGHAT and CDR2 is FQNNGV. This CDR3 contains 18 residues. Here the CDR3 DNA reads TGTGCCAGCAGCTTAATTCACCGGGACAGGGAAAACACCGGGGAGCTGTTTTTT. Its translation: CASSLIHRDRENTGELFF.